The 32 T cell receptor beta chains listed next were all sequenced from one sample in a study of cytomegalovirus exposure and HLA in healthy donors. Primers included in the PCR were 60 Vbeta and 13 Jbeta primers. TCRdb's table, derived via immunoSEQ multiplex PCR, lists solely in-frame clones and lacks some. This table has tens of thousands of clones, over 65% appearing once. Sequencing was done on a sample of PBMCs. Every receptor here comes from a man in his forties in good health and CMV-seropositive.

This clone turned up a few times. The chain's CDR3 is CASSPNVVSYEQYF. For the CDR3, the DNA is TGTGCCAGCAGCCCGAACGTAGTTAGCTACGAGCAGTACTTC. The J gene is TRBJ2-7, the V gene TRBV11-1, with D uncertain. V lost 5 bases to trimming and J lost 3 bases, with 14 bases between them. CDR1 is SGHAT and CDR2 is FQDESV in the germline V gene (reference sequence). The CDR3 is made up of 14 amino acids. The whole variable domain, filled in from reference TRBV11-1 and TRBJ2-7, reads EAEVAQSPRYKITEKSQAVAFWCDPISGHATLYWYRQILGQGPELLVQFQDESVVDDSQLPKDRFSAERLKGVDSTLKIQPAELGDSAMYLCASSPNVVSYEQYFGPGTRLTVT.

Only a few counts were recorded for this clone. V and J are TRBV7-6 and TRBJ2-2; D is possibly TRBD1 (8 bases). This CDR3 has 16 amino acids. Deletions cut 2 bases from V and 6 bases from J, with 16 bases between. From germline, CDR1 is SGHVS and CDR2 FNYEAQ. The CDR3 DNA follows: TGTGCCAGCAGCTTAACCCCACAGGGGGGGCCCGGGGAGCTGTTTTTT. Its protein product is CASSLTPQGGPGELFF.

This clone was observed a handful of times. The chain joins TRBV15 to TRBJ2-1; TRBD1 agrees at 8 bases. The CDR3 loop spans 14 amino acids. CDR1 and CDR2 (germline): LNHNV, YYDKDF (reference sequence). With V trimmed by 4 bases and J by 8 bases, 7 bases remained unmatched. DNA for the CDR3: TGTGCCACCAGCACCGGACAGGGTGTCGATGAGCAGTTCTTC. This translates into CATSTGQGVDEQFF.

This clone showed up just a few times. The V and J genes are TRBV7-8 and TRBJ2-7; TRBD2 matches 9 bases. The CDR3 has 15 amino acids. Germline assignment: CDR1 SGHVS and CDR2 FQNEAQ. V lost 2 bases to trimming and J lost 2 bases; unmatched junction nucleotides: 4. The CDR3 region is CASSLTPSGAYEQYF. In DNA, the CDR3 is TGTGCCAGCAGCTTAACCCCTAGCGGGGCCTACGAGCAGTACTTC. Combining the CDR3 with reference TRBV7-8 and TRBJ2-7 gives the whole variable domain GAGVSQSPRYKVAKRGQDVALRCDPISGHVSLFWYQQALGQGPEFLTYFQNEAQLDKSGLPSDRFFAERPEGSVSTLKIQRTQQEDSAVYLCASSLTPSGAYEQYFGPGTRLTVT.

The CDR3 loop reads CASTPQVGTEAFF. The CDR3, as DNA: TGCGCCAGCACTCCCCAGGTCGGCACTGAAGCTTTCTTT. This chain joins TRBV10-2 and TRBJ1-1; D gene ambiguous. The CDR3 extends over 13 amino acids. V lost 7 bases, J lost 4 bases, and 13 bases lay in between. Germline CDR1 and CDR2: WSHSY and SAAADI.

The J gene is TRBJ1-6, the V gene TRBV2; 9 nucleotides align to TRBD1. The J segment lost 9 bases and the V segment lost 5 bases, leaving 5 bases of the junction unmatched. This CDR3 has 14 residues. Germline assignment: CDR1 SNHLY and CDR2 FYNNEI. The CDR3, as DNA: TGTGCCAGCAGTACAGGGGGCGCGGGTTCACCCCTCCACTTT. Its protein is CASSTGGAGSPLHF.

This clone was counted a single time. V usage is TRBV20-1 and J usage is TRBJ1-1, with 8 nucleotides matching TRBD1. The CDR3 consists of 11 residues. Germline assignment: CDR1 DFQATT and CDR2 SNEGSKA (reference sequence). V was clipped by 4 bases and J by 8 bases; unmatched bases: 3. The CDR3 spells CSAKGQGEAFF. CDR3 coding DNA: TGCAGTGCTAAAGGACAGGGAGAAGCTTTCTTT.

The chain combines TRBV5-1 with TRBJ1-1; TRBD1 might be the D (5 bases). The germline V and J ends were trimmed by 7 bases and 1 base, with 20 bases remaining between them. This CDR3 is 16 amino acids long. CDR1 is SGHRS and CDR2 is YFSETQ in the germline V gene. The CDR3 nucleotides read TGCGCCAGCTCCCGTGGCTCGCCGGGGGAGAACACTGAAGCTTTCTTT. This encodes CASSRGSPGENTEAFF. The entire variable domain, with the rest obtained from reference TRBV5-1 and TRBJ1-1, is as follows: KAGVTQTPRYLIKTRGQQVTLSCSPISGHRSVSWYQQTPGQGLQFLFEYFSETQRNKGNFPGRFSGRQFSNSRSEMNVSTLELGDSALYLCASSRGSPGENTEAFFGQGTRLTVV.

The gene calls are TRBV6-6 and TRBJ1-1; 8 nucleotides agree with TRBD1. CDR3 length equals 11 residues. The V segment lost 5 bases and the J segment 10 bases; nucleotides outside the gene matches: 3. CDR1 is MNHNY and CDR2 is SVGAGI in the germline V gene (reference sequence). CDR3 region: CASSNRGRAFF. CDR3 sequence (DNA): TGTGCCAGCAGTAACAGGGGGAGAGCTTTCTTT.

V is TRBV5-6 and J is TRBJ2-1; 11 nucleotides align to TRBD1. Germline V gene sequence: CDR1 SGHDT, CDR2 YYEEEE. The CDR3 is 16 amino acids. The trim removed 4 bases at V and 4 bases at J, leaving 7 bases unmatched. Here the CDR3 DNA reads TGTGCCAGCAGCCCGGGGACAGGGGGTTATTACAATGAGCAGTTCTTC. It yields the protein CASSPGTGGYYNEQFF.

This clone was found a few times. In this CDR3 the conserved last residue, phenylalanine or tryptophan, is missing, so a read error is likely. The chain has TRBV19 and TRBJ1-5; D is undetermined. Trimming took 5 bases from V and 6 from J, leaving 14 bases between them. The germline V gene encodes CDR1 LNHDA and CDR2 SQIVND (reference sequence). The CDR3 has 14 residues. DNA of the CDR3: TGTGCCAGTAGTCCTAACGTGGGGAGTCAGCCCCAGCATGTT. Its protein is CASSPNVGSQPQHV.

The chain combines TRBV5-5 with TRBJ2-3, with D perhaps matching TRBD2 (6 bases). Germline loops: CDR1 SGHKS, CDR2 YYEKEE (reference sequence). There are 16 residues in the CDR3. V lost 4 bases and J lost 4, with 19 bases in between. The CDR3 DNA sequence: TGTGCCAGCAGCCTTCGCGGGCGCGGGGTGGCAGATACGCAGTATTTT. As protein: CASSLRGRGVADTQYF.

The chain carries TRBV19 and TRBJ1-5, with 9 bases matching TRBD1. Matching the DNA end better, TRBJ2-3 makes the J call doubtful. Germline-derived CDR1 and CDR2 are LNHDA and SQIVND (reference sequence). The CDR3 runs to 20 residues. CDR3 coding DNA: TGTGCCAGTAGACCAGGACGTTGGGGACAGGGACTCTATAGCAATCAGCCCCAGTATTTT. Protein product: CASRPGRWGQGLYSNQPQYF.

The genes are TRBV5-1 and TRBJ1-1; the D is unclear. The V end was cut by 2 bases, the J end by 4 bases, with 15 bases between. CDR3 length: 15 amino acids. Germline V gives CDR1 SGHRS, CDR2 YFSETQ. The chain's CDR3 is CASSFSGLAGTEAFF. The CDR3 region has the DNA TGCGCCAGCAGCTTCTCGGGGTTGGCAGGCACTGAAGCTTTCTTT.

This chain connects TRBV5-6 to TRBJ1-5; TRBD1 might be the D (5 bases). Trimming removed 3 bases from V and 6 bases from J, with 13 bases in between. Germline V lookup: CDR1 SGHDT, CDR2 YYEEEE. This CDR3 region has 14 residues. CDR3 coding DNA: TGTGCCAGCAGCTGGGGGAGGGCAAGTCAGCCCCAGCATTTT. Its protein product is CASSWGRASQPQHF.

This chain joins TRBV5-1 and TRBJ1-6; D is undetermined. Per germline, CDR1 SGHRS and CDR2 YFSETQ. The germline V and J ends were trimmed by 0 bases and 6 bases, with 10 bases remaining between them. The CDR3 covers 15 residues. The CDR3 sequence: CASSLDRTPNSPLHF. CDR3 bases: TGCGCCAGCAGCTTGGATCGAACACCTAATTCACCCCTCCACTTT. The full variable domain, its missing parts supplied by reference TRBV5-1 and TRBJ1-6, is KAGVTQTPRYLIKTRGQQVTLSCSPISGHRSVSWYQQTPGQGLQFLFEYFSETQRNKGNFPGRFSGRQFSNSRSEMNVSTLELGDSALYLCASSLDRTPNSPLHFGNGTRLTVT.

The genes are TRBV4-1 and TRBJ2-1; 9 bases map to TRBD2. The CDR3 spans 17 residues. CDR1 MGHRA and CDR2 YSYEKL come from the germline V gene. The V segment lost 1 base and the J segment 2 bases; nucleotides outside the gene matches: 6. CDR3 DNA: TGCGCCAGCAGCCAAGGGGGTAGCGGGGGACCCTACAATGAGCAGTTCTTC. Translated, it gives CASSQGGSGGPYNEQFF.

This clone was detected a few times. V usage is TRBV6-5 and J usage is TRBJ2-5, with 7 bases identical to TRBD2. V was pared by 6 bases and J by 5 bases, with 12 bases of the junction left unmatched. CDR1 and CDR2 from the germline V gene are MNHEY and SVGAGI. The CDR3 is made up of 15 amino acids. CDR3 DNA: TGTGCCAGCAGAGACGGCGCGGGGGACCGGGAGACCCAGTACTTC. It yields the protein CASRDGAGDRETQYF.

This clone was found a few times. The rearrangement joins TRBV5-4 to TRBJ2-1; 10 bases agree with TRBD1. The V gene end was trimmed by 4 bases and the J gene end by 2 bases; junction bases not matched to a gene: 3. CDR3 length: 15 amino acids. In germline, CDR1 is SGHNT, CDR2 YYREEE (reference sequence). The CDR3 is CASSTGQGPYNEQFF. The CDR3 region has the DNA TGTGCCAGCAGCACGGGACAGGGGCCCTACAATGAGCAGTTCTTC. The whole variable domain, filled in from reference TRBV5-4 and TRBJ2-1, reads ETGVTQSPTHLIKTRGQQVTLRCSSQSGHNTVSWYQQALGQGPQFIFQYYREEENGRGNFPPRFSGLQFPNYSSELNVNALELDDSALYLCASSTGQGPYNEQFFGPGTRLTVL.

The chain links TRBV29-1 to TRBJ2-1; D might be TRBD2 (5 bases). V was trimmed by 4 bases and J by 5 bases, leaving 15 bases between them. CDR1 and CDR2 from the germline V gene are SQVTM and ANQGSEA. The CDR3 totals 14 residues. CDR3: CSVGPNTGDNEQFF. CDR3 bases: TGCAGCGTTGGACCTAACACCGGGGACAATGAGCAGTTCTTC.

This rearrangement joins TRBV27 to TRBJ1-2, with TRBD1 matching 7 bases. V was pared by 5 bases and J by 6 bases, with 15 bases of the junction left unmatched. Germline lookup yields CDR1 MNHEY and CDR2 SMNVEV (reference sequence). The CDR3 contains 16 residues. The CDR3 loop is CASSNHPRGQVNGYTF. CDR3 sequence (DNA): TGTGCCAGCAGTAACCACCCGAGGGGGCAGGTCAATGGCTACACCTTC.

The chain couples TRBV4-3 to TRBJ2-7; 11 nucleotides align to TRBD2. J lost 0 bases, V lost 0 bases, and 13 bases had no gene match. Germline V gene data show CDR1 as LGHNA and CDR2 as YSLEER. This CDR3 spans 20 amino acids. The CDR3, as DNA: TGCGCCAGCAGCCAAGATAAGCTAGCGGGGGGACCCCAAAGCTCCTACGAGCAGTACTTC. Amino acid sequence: CASSQDKLAGGPQSSYEQYF.

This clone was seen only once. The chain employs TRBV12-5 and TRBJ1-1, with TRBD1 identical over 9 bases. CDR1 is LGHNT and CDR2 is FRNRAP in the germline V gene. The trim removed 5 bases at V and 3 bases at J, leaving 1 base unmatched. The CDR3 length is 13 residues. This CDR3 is CASGRDRDTEAFF. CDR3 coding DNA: TGTGCTAGTGGTCGGGACAGGGACACTGAAGCTTTCTTT.

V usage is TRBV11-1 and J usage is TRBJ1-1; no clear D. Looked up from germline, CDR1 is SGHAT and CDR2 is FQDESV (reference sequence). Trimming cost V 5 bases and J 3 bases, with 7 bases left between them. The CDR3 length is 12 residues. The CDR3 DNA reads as TGTGCCAGCAGCCCCCGGGACACTGAAGCTTTCTTT. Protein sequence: CASSPRDTEAFF.

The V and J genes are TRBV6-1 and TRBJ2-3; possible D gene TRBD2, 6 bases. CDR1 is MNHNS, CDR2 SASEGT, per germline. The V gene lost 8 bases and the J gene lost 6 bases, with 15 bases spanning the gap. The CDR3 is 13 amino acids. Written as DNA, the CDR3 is TGTGCCAGCGCTGCCACTCGGGGGGATACGCAGTATTTT. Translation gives CASAATRGDTQYF.

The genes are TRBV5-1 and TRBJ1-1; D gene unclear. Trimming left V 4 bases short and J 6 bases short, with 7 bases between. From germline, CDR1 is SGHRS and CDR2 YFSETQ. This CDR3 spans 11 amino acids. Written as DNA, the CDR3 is TGCGCCAGCAGCCTCGGGGCTGAAGCTTTCTTT. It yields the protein CASSLGAEAFF.

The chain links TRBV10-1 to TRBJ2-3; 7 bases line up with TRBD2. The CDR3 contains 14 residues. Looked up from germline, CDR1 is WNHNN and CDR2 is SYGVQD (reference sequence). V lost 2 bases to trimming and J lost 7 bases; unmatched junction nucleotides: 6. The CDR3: CASSERTGGNTQYF. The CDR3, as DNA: TGCGCCAGCAGTGAGAGGACGGGGGGAAATACGCAGTATTTT.

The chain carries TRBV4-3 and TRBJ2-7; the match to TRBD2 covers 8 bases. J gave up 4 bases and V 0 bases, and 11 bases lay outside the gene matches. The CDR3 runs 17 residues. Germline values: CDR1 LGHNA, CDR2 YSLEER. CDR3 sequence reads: CASSQDQRGSFGYEQYF. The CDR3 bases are TGCGCCAGCAGCCAAGACCAGCGGGGGTCCTTCGGGTACGAGCAGTACTTC.

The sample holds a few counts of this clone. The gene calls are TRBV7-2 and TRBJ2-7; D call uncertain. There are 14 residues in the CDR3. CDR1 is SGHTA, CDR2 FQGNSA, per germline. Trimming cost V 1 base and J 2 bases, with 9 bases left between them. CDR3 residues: CASSLVAQTYEQYF. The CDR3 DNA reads TGTGCCAGCAGCTTAGTAGCCCAAACCTACGAGCAGTACTTC. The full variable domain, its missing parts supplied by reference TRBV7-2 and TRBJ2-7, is GAGVSQSPSNKVTEKGKDVELRCDPISGHTALYWYRQSLGQGLEFLIYFQGNSAPDKSGLPSDRFSAERTGGSVSTLTIQRTQQEDSAVYLCASSLVAQTYEQYFGPGTRLTVT.

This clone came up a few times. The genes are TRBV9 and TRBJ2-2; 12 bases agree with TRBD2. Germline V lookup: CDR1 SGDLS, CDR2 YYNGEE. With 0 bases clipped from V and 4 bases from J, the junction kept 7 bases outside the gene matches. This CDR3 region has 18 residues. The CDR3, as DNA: TGTGCCAGCAGCGTAGCTCTAGCGGGGGGGCCGGGCACCGGGGAGCTGTTTTTT. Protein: CASSVALAGGPGTGELFF.

CDR3 sequence reads: CISRSGNEQFF. CDR3 DNA sequence: TGCATCTCCAGATCGGGGAATGAGCAGTTCTTC. The chain employs TRBV29-1 and TRBJ2-1; a possible D gene is TRBD2 (5 bases). The CDR3 spans 11 residues. Germline V gene sequence: CDR1 SQVTM, CDR2 ANQGSEA.

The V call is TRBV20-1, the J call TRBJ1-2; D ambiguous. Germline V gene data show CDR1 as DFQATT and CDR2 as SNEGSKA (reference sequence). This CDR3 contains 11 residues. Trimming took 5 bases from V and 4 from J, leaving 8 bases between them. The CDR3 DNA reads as TGCAGTGCTCCGGTCGGCTATGGCTACACCTTC. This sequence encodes CSAPVGYGYTF.